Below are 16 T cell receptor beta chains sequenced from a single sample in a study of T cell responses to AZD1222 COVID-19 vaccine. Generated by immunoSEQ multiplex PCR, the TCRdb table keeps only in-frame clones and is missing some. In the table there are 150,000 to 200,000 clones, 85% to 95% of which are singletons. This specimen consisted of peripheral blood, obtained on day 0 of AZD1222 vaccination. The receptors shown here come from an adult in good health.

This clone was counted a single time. The DNA of the CDR3 is TGTGCCAGCAGACTCTACAATGAGCAGTTCTTC. Translation: CASRLYNEQFF. The gene calls are TRBV27 and TRBJ2-1; D remains unclear. Germline loops: CDR1 MNHEY, CDR2 SMNVEV (reference sequence). The ends were cut back, 6 bases at V and 3 bases at J, with 3 bases in the middle. The CDR3 consists of 11 residues.

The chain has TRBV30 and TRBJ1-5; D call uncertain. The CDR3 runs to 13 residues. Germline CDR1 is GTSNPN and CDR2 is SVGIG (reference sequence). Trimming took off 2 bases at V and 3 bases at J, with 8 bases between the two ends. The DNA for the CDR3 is TGTGCCTGGAGTAACCAGGACAATCAGCCCCAGCATTTT. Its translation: CAWSNQDNQPQHF.

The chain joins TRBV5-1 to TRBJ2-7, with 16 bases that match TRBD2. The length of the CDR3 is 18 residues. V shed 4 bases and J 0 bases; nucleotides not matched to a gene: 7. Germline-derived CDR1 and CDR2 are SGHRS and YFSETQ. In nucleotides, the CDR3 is TGCGCCAGCAGCCGACCGGGACTAGCGGGAGGGAGCTCCTACGAGCAGTACTTC. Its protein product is CASSRPGLAGGSSYEQYF.

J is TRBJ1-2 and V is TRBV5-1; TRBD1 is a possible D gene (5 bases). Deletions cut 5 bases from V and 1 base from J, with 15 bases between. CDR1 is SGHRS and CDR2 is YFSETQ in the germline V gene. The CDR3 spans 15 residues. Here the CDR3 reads CASRVGEGLNYGYTF. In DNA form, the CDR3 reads TGCGCCAGCAGAGTGGGGGAAGGTCTTAACTATGGCTACACCTTC.

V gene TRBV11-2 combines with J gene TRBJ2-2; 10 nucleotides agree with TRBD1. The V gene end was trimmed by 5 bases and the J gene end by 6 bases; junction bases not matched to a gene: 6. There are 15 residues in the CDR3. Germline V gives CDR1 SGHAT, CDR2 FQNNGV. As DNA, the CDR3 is TGTGCCAGCAGCCTTCGACAGGGGGCGGCCGGGGAGCTGTTTTTT. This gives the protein CASSLRQGAAGELFF.

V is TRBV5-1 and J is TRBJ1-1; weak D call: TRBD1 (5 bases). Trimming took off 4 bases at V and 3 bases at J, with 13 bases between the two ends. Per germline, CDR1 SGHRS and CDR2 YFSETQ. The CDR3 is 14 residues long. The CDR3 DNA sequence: TGCGCCAGCAGCCAGGGAGGGGTAGACACTGAAGCTTTCTTT. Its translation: CASSQGGVDTEAFF. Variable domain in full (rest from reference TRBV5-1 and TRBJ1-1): KAGVTQTPRYLIKTRGQQVTLSCSPISGHRSVSWYQQTPGQGLQFLFEYFSETQRNKGNFPGRFSGRQFSNSRSEMNVSTLELGDSALYLCASSQGGVDTEAFFGQGTRLTVV.

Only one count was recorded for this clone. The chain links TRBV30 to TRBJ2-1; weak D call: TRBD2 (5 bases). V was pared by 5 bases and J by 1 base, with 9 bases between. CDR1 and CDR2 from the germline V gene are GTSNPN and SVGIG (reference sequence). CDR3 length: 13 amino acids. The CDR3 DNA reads TGTGCCTGGGACGGGGATTCCTACAATGAGCAGTTCTTC. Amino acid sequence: CAWDGDSYNEQFF.

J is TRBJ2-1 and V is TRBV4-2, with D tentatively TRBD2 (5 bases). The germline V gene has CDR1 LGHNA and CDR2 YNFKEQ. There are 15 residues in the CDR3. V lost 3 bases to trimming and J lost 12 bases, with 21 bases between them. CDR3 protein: CASSHDGPSPVGQFF. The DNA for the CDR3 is TGTGCCAGCAGCCATGACGGACCTAGCCCCGTTGGGCAGTTCTTC.

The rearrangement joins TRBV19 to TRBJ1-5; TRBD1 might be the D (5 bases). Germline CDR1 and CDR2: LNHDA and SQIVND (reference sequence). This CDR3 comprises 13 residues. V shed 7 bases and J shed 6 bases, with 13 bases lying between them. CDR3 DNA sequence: TGTGCCAGTACCCCGGGAACAGGTCAGCCCCAGCATTTT. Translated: CASTPGTGQPQHF.

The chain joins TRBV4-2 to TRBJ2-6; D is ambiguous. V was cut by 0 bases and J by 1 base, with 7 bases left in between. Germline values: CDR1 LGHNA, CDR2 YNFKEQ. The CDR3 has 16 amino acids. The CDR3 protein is CASSQEEQSGANVLTF. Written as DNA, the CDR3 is TGTGCCAGCAGCCAAGAGGAGCAGTCTGGGGCCAACGTCCTGACTTTC.

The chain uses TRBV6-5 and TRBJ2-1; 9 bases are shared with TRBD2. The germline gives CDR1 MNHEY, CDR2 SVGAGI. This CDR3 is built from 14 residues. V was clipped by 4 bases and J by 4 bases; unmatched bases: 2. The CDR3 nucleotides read TGTGCCAGCAGTTCGAGCGGGGGGTACAATGAGCAGTTCTTC. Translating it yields CASSSSGGYNEQFF.

This chain's CDR3 is CASRQARQGVKDGYTF. The CDR3 nucleotides read TGTGCCAGCAGACAGGCGAGACAGGGGGTAAAGGATGGCTACACCTTC. The V and J genes are TRBV28 and TRBJ1-2; 9 bases line up with TRBD1. With V trimmed by 6 bases and J by 6 bases, 14 bases remained unmatched. The CDR3 is 16 amino acids. The V gene's germline CDR1 is MDHEN and CDR2 SYDVKM.

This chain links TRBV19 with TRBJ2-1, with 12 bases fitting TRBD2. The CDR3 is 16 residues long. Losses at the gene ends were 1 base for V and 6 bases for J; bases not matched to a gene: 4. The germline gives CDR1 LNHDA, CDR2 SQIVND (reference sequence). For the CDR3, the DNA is TGTGCCAGTAGTATAGCTAGCGGGAGGGCCAGCAATGAGCAGTTCTTC. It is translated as CASSIASGRASNEQFF. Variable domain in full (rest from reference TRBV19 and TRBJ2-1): DGGITQSPKYLFRKEGQNVTLSCEQNLNHDAMYWYRQDPGQGLRLIYYSQIVNDFQKGDIAEGYSVSREKKESFPLTVTSAQKNPTAFYLCASSIASGRASNEQFFGPGTRLTVL.

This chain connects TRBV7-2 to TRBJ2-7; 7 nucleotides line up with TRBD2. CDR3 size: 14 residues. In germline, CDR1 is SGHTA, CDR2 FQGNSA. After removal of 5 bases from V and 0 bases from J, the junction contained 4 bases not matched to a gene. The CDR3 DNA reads TGTGCCAGCAGCGCTAGCGGCAGCTCCTACGAGCAGTACTTC. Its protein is CASSASGSSYEQYF.

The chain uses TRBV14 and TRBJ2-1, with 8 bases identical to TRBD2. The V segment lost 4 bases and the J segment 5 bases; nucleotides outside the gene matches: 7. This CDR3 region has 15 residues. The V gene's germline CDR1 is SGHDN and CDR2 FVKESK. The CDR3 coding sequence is TGTGCCAGCAGCCCCCTCGGACTAGCAGACAATGAGCAGTTCTTC. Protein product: CASSPLGLADNEQFF.

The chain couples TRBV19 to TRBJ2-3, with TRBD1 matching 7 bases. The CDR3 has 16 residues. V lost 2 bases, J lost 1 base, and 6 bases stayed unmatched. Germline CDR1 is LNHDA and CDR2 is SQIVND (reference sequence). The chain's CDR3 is CASSISNRGGTDTQYF. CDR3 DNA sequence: TGTGCCAGTAGTATATCCAACAGGGGAGGCACAGATACGCAGTATTTT.